Presented here are 15 T cell receptor beta chains from one specimen sequenced in a study of T cells in localized non-small cell lung cancer. The method was immunoSEQ multiplex PCR; TCRdb's version includes in-frame clones alone and lacks a portion of them. The sample has roughly 30,000 clones; about four fifths are singletons. The sequences come from peripheral blood mononuclear cells, collected before any cancer treatment. Source of these receptors: a man aged 35 to 69 with stage III lung adenocarcinoma.

The genes are TRBV5-1 and TRBJ2-3; D unclear. CDR1 and CDR2 (germline): SGHRS, YFSETQ. The CDR3 is 15 residues long. The V and J ends lost 0 bases and 0 bases respectively, with 8 bases between them. CDR3 DNA: TGCGCCAGCAGCTTGGGCCAAGTTAGCACAGATACGCAGTATTTT. It codes for CASSLGQVSTDTQYF.

CDR3 region: CASSSDQGIGNIQYF. The CDR3, as DNA: TGTGCCAGCAGCTCGGACCAGGGGATTGGTAACATTCAGTACTTC. This sequence joins TRBV5-4 and TRBJ2-4; possibly TRBD1 for D (6 bases). The germline V gene encodes CDR1 SGHNT and CDR2 YYREEE (reference sequence). The CDR3 has 15 amino acids. Trimming took 3 bases from V and 7 from J, leaving 17 bases between them.

This chain links TRBV5-4 with TRBJ2-3, with 15 nucleotides matching TRBD2. The CDR3 is 16 amino acids. Germline CDR1 is SGHNT and CDR2 is YYREEE (reference sequence). Trimming at V came to 3 bases and at J to 3 bases, leaving 2 bases not matched to a gene. As DNA, the CDR3 is TGTGCCAGCAGCTCAGGGACTAGCGGGAGGACAGATACGCAGTATTTT. Amino acids: CASSSGTSGRTDTQYF.

The chain recombines TRBV6-1 with TRBJ2-5; 8 nucleotides agree with TRBD2. Germline lookup yields CDR1 MNHNS and CDR2 SASEGT. This CDR3 has 14 amino acids. Trimming at V came to 4 bases and at J to 2 bases, leaving 3 bases not matched to a gene. For the CDR3, the DNA is TGTGCCAGCAGTGTACTAGCGGATCAAGAGACCCAGTACTTC. Amino acid sequence: CASSVLADQETQYF.

This clone has a single count. The rearrangement links TRBV6-5 to TRBJ1-4; 7 positions match TRBD1. The V and J ends lost 1 base and 8 bases, in that order; junction bases with no gene match: 7. From germline, CDR1 is MNHEY and CDR2 SVGAGI. This CDR3 has 15 amino acids. As DNA, the CDR3 is TGTGCCAGCAGTTACTTATCAGGGGGTCGGGAAAAACTGTTTTTT. Residues: CASSYLSGGREKLFF.

In the case of this clone: The sample contains more than one DNA sequence encoding this CDR3. This chain joins TRBV10-3 and TRBJ1-5; TRBD1 is a possible D gene (6 bases). CDR1 ENHRY and CDR2 SYGVKD come from the germline V gene. The ends were cut back, 3 bases at V and 0 bases at J, with 15 bases in the middle. The CDR3 spans 17 residues. The CDR3 spells CAISDSHRVNSNQPQHF. The CDR3 bases are TGTGCCATCAGTGATAGTCACAGGGTTAATAGCAATCAGCCCCAGCATTTT.

The chain recombines TRBV29-1 with TRBJ2-7; 12 nucleotides agree with TRBD2. The germline V gene encodes CDR1 SQVTM and CDR2 ANQGSEA. This CDR3 contains 15 residues. V shed 2 bases, J shed 2 bases, and the junction held 4 bases outside the gene matches. As DNA, the CDR3 is TGCAGCGTTGAACTGACTAGCGGGAGAGCCTACGAGCAGTACTTC. This encodes CSVELTSGRAYEQYF.

The chain uses TRBV30 and TRBJ1-1, with 8 bases lining up with TRBD1. The CDR3 consists of 13 residues. CDR1 and CDR2 from the germline V gene are GTSNPN and SVGIG (reference sequence). V gave up 5 bases and J gave up 4 bases; unmatched junction bases: 6. The chain's CDR3 is CAWYRQGLTEAFF. The DNA for the CDR3 is TGTGCCTGGTACAGACAGGGGCTCACTGAAGCTTTCTTT.

This CDR3 reads CASSGYGSTSYEQYF. The CDR3 nucleotides read TGTGCCAGCAGCGGATACGGGAGCACCTCCTACGAGCAGTACTTC. The chain links TRBV7-8 to TRBJ2-7; D is possibly TRBD2 (6 bases). V was pared by 5 bases and J by 0 bases, with 14 bases between. Germline-derived CDR1 and CDR2 are SGHVS and FQNEAQ. The CDR3 has 15 amino acids. Using reference TRBV7-8 and TRBJ2-7 for the parts outside the CDR3, the full variable domain is GAGVSQSPRYKVAKRGQDVALRCDPISGHVSLFWYQQALGQGPEFLTYFQNEAQLDKSGLPSDRFFAERPEGSVSTLKIQRTQQEDSAVYLCASSGYGSTSYEQYFGPGTRLTVT.

The chain joins TRBV6-1 to TRBJ2-5; D gene unclear. V lost 6 bases to trimming and J lost 5 bases, with 4 bases between them. Germline V CDR1 and CDR2: MNHNS, SASEGT. This CDR3 spans 10 amino acids. CDR3 residues: CASRMETQYF. The CDR3 DNA reads as TGTGCCAGCAGAATGGAGACCCAGTACTTC.

The gene calls are TRBV14 and TRBJ2-1; no definite D call. CDR1 SGHDN and CDR2 FVKESK come from the germline V gene. V was pared by 3 bases and J by 7 bases, with 10 bases between. The CDR3 consists of 13 residues. CDR3 protein: CASSHSGWNEQFF. The DNA for the CDR3 is TGTGCCAGCAGCCACTCTGGGTGGAATGAGCAGTTCTTC.

The chain links TRBV5-1 to TRBJ1-1; the match to TRBD1 covers 8 bases. Germline CDR1 is SGHRS and CDR2 is YFSETQ. V lost 4 bases, J lost 2 bases, and 10 bases stayed unmatched. CDR3 length equals 16 residues. The CDR3 sequence is CASSKTAGGLNTEAFF. DNA of the CDR3: TGCGCCAGCAGCAAAACCGCAGGGGGCCTAAACACTGAAGCTTTCTTT.

The chain employs TRBV6-5 and TRBJ2-3, with TRBD2 identical over 11 bases. The ends lost 6 bases at V and 5 bases at J; junction bases unmatched: 7. Germline V gene sequence: CDR1 MNHEY, CDR2 SVGAGI. The CDR3 consists of 15 residues. The CDR3 reads CASRRSGTSGDTQYF. The DNA of the CDR3 is TGTGCCAGCAGGCGCTCCGGGACTAGCGGAGATACGCAGTATTTT.

The V and J genes are TRBV6-6 and TRBJ2-1, with D possibly being TRBD2 (6 bases). V shed 2 bases and J shed 0 bases, with 8 bases lying between them. Germline V gives CDR1 MNHNY, CDR2 SVGAGI (reference sequence). The CDR3 contains 15 residues. The CDR3 region is CASSYGGGSYNEQFF. CDR3 DNA sequence: TGTGCCAGCAGTTACGGGGGAGGCTCCTACAATGAGCAGTTCTTC.

This sequence joins TRBV5-1 and TRBJ1-6, with 10 nucleotides matching TRBD1. J gave up 0 bases and V 5 bases, and 5 bases lay outside the gene matches. Germline V gene lookup returns CDR1 SGHRS and CDR2 YFSETQ. CDR3 size: 17 residues. As DNA, the CDR3 is TGCGCCAGCAGGGAGACAGGGGGCCTCTCCTATAATTCACCCCTCCACTTT. Residues: CASRETGGLSYNSPLHF.